This TCR beta chain originates from a study of human T cells and chemical hapten exposure. The wider study: Upper back patch tests used 0.01% DPC, scored after 6 days.

From germline, CDR1 is LGHDT and CDR2 YNNKEL (reference sequence). The CDR3 runs 15 residues. V was pared by 4 bases and J by 0 bases, with 13 bases between. Time point meaning: patch test 1, 2 weeks after DPC sensitization. As for treatment: therapeutic diphenylcyclopropenone sensitization with weekly scalp DPC. Individual cDNA molecules received unique molecular identifiers in the library. TCRdb processed the RACE reads anew with MiXCR; each CDR3 protein has one entry. Here the sample spans 350,000 or so distinct CDR3 sequences, approximately 6.3% being singletons. This clonotype was sampled from a woman under 30 with alopecia areata. Some clones in this sample may be carry-over from other donors' samples. Sequenced material: whole blood, taken in connection with sensitization to the hapten diphenylcyclopropenone (DPC). The genes are TRBV3-1 and TRBJ2-7; D possibly uses TRBD1 or TRBD2 (5 bases each). The CDR3 DNA reads TGTGCCAGCAGCCCGGGACCGTCGAGCTCCTACGAGCAGTACTTC. Its protein is CASSPGPSSSYEQYF.